This T cell receptor (beta chain) emerged from a study of T cells in localized non-small cell lung cancer. General study points: Researchers found a median around 61 of the top 100 tumor clones in adjacent lung. Elevated blood T cell density was associated with longer overall survival. Multi-region tumor sequencing was not done, so intratumor heterogeneity could not be excluded.

About this clone itself: Its specificity is unknown.

Trimming took 5 bases from V and 7 from J; bases not matched to a gene: 9. The germline V gene has CDR1 SGHRS and CDR2 YFSETQ. This CDR3 region has 16 residues. Measured with immunoSEQ multiplex PCR; TCRdb has only the in-frame clones, and not every one. The sample shows tens of thousands of clones, about four fifths of them seen only once. The sample was peripheral blood, taken before any cancer treatment. The clonotype was recovered from a male donor at least 60 years old with stage III squamous cell lung carcinoma. The V call is TRBV5-1, the J call TRBJ1-4, with 12 bases fitting TRBD1. Written as DNA, the CDR3 is TGCGCCAGCAGGACGGGACAGGGGGCGCGAGGTGAAAAACTGTTTTTT. This translates into CASRTGQGARGEKLFF.